The sequence of this T cell receptor (beta chain) was determined in a study of OX40 agonist ivuxolimab in advanced cancers. As for the study in general: Ivuxolimab was delivered to patients intravenously every 2 weeks at doses spanning 0.01 to 10 mg/kg. Patients with hepatocellular carcinoma, melanoma, renal cell or head and neck cancer made up the dose-escalation patients.

About this clone itself: Its specificity is not known.

Findings and limits, study-wide: Both blood CD4+ and CD8+ T cells showed clonal growth by week 6 at 0.1 to 3.0 mg/kg.

The V gene's germline CDR1 is GTSNPN and CDR2 SVGIG (reference sequence). The CDR3 totals 13 residues. V lost 0 bases to trimming and J lost 0 bases, with 5 bases between them. Clones were sequenced by immunoSEQ multiplex PCR, and TCRdb holds only the in-frame ones, with some missing. Of approximately 12,000 clones listed, roughly 80% are singletons. Exclusion of a patient followed from autoimmune disease history or systemic immunosuppression. This chain uses TRBV30 with TRBJ1-1; no reliable D call. This clonotype originated in an adult with an advanced solid tumor such as melanoma, head and neck, liver or kidney cancer. The sequenced sample was CD4+ or CD8+ T cells sorted from blood, obtained in a trial of the OX40 agonist ivuxolimab. The DNA of the CDR3 is TGTGCCTGGAGTGTACAAGTGAACACTGAAGCTTTCTTT. It translates to CAWSVQVNTEAFF.